This is a list of T cell receptor beta chains from one sample in a study of shared clonotypes between healthy human individuals. Clones were sequenced by immunoSEQ multiplex PCR, and TCRdb holds only the in-frame ones, with some missing. The table shows more than 2,000,000 clones, with more than 85% occurring only once. Sequenced: naive CD4+ T cells from PBMCs. These receptors originate from a young man in good health. Some clones in this sample may be carry-over from other donors' samples. Each CDR3 is given with its conserved first and last residue. The D gene is left open where the match is weak. Clone size is not always given. Where it is, it says once, few, many or a class for expanded clones.

j_call: TRBJ2-1; v_call: TRBV4-1; d_call: TRBD2; clone_size: NA; cdr3_aa: CASSLGLATYNEQFF; cdr3_nt: TGCGCCAGCAGCTTGGGACTAGCGACCTACAATGAGCAGTTCTTC
j_call: TRBJ1-5; v_call: TRBV6-1; d_call: TRBD1; clone_size: once; cdr3_aa: CASSEEWTGYSNQPQHF; cdr3_nt: TGTGCCAGCAGTGAAGAGTGGACAGGGTATAGCAATCAGCCCCAGCATTTT
j_call: TRBJ1-1; v_call: TRBV13; d_call: NA; clone_size: NA; cdr3_aa: CASSTYRFGGRSTEAFF; cdr3_nt: TGTGCCAGCAGCACATATCGATTTGGGGGAAGGAGTACTGAAGCTTTCTTT
j_call: TRBJ1-5; v_call: TRBV5-1; d_call: NA; clone_size: once; cdr3_aa: CASRPGLLDQPQHF; cdr3_nt: TGCGCCAGCAGACCAGGGTTGTTAGATCAGCCCCAGCATTTT
j_call: TRBJ2-1; v_call: TRBV6-4; d_call: TRBD2; clone_size: once; cdr3_aa: CASSGSGTSIDEQFF; cdr3_nt: TGTGCCAGCAGTGGATCCGGGACTAGCATCGATGAGCAGTTCTTC
j_call: TRBJ2-1; v_call: TRBV10-3; d_call: NA; clone_size: once; cdr3_aa: CAIQDWSARANEQFF; cdr3_nt: TGTGCCATCCAGGACTGGAGCGCGAGGGCCAACGAGCAGTTCTTC
j_call: TRBJ2-7; v_call: TRBV29-1; d_call: TRBD2; clone_size: NA; cdr3_aa: CSVEVSGRVYEQYF; cdr3_nt: TGCAGCGTTGAAGTGAGCGGGAGGGTTTACGAGCAGTACTTC
j_call: TRBJ2-1; v_call: TRBV9; d_call: NA; clone_size: NA; cdr3_aa: CASSEDNYDEQFF; cdr3_nt: TGTGCCAGCAGCGAAGACAACTACGATGAGCAGTTCTTC
j_call: TRBJ1-5; v_call: TRBV6-1; d_call: TRBD1; clone_size: NA; cdr3_aa: CASSEPGQGRFGNQPQHF; cdr3_nt: TGTGCCAGCAGTGAGCCGGGACAGGGAAGGTTTGGCAATCAGCCCCAGCATTTT
j_call: TRBJ1-4; v_call: TRBV6-6; d_call: NA; clone_size: NA; cdr3_aa: CASSSTNEKLFF; cdr3_nt: TGTGCCAGCAGTTCAACTAATGAAAAACTGTTTTTT
j_call: TRBJ2-7; v_call: TRBV28; d_call: TRBD1; clone_size: NA; cdr3_aa: CASRESGTETYEQYF; cdr3_nt: TGTGCCAGCAGGGAATCCGGGACAGAAACCTACGAGCAGTACTTC
j_call: TRBJ1-5; v_call: TRBV28; d_call: NA; clone_size: NA; cdr3_aa: CASSTNLGNQPQHF; cdr3_nt: TGTGCCAGCAGTACCAATTTGGGCAATCAGCCCCAGCATTTT
j_call: TRBJ1-1; v_call: TRBV5-4; d_call: NA; clone_size: NA; cdr3_aa: CASSLATSPGAGTEAFF; cdr3_nt: TGTGCCAGCAGCTTGGCCACTTCCCCAGGGGCCGGGACTGAAGCTTTCTTT
j_call: TRBJ1-3; v_call: TRBV9; d_call: NA; clone_size: NA; cdr3_aa: CASSAPGHGNTIYF; cdr3_nt: TGTGCCAGCAGCGCGCCGGGGCATGGAAACACCATATATTTT
j_call: TRBJ2-2; v_call: TRBV4-3; d_call: NA; clone_size: NA; cdr3_aa: CASSQDWGQANTGELFF; cdr3_nt: TGCGCCAGCAGCCAAGATTGGGGGCAGGCGAACACCGGGGAGCTGTTTTTT
j_call: TRBJ2-5; v_call: TRBV7-2; d_call: NA; clone_size: NA; cdr3_aa: CASSLGQSTQYF; cdr3_nt: TGTGCCAGCAGCTTAGGACAGAGCACCCAGTACTTC
j_call: TRBJ2-2; v_call: TRBV10-3; d_call: NA; clone_size: NA; cdr3_aa: CAISYEPSNTGELFF; cdr3_nt: TGTGCCATCAGCTATGAACCTAGCAACACCGGGGAGCTGTTTTTT
j_call: TRBJ1-4; v_call: TRBV30; d_call: NA; clone_size: NA; cdr3_aa: CAWSVSGGAYDEKLFF; cdr3_nt: TGTGCCTGGAGTGTATCGGGGGGCGCCTATGATGAAAAACTGTTTTTT
j_call: TRBJ1-2; v_call: TRBV18; d_call: NA; clone_size: NA; cdr3_aa: CASSPSTEAYGYTF; cdr3_nt: TGTGCCAGCTCACCAAGTACCGAAGCCTATGGCTACACCTTC
j_call: TRBJ2-1; v_call: TRBV5-1; d_call: NA; clone_size: NA; cdr3_aa: CASSLLAGAANEQFF; cdr3_nt: TGCGCCAGCAGCTTGCTAGCAGGGGCTGCCAATGAGCAGTTCTTC
j_call: TRBJ2-7; v_call: TRBV19; d_call: TRBD1; clone_size: NA; cdr3_aa: CASSPGQGAYEQYF; cdr3_nt: TGTGCCAGTAGCCCTGGACAGGGGGCTTACGAGCAGTACTTC
j_call: TRBJ2-1; v_call: TRBV10-1; d_call: TRBD1; clone_size: NA; cdr3_aa: CASSERTGSGEQFF; cdr3_nt: TGCGCCAGCAGTGAGAGGACAGGGTCGGGGGAGCAGTTCTTC
j_call: TRBJ2-1; v_call: TRBV7-2; d_call: NA; clone_size: NA; cdr3_aa: CASSLGPSSYNEQFF; cdr3_nt: TGTGCCAGCAGCTTAGGCCCGAGCTCCTACAATGAGCAGTTCTTC
j_call: TRBJ1-2; v_call: TRBV28; d_call: TRBD1; clone_size: NA; cdr3_aa: CASTTPGGPARGYTF; cdr3_nt: TGTGCCAGCACCACTCCAGGGGGTCCGGCTCGTGGCTACACCTTC
j_call: TRBJ1-2; v_call: TRBV30; d_call: NA; clone_size: NA; cdr3_aa: CAWSGGQAFYGYTF; cdr3_nt: TGTGCCTGGAGTGGAGGGCAGGCGTTTTATGGCTACACCTTC
j_call: TRBJ1-1; v_call: TRBV28; d_call: TRBD1; clone_size: NA; cdr3_aa: CASSPGGSVTEAFF; cdr3_nt: TGTGCCAGCAGCCCAGGGGGATCGGTCACTGAAGCTTTCTTT
j_call: TRBJ2-3; v_call: TRBV10-1; d_call: NA; clone_size: NA; cdr3_aa: CASGVGGTDTQYF; cdr3_nt: TGCGCCAGCGGCGTTGGTGGGACAGATACGCAGTATTTT
j_call: TRBJ1-4; v_call: TRBV29-1; d_call: NA; clone_size: NA; cdr3_aa: CSVRRGGNEKLFF; cdr3_nt: TGCAGCGTTCGTCGAGGGGGAAATGAAAAACTGTTTTTT
j_call: TRBJ2-5; v_call: TRBV6-6; d_call: NA; clone_size: NA; cdr3_aa: CASRGEETQYF; cdr3_nt: TGTGCCAGCAGGGGGGAAGAGACCCAGTACTTC
j_call: TRBJ1-4; v_call: TRBV28; d_call: NA; clone_size: NA; cdr3_aa: CASSLGQEKLFF; cdr3_nt: TGTGCCAGCAGTTTGGGGCAAGAAAAACTGTTTTTT
j_call: TRBJ2-2; v_call: TRBV9; d_call: NA; clone_size: NA; cdr3_aa: CASSPWEARGTGELFF; cdr3_nt: TGTGCCAGCAGCCCTTGGGAGGCCCGCGGCACCGGGGAGCTGTTTTTT
j_call: TRBJ2-1; v_call: TRBV15; d_call: NA; clone_size: NA; cdr3_aa: CATSRYLEAGKRNNEQFF; cdr3_nt: TGTGCCACCAGCAGATATCTAGAGGCGGGGAAAAGAAACAATGAGCAGTTCTTC
j_call: TRBJ1-1; v_call: TRBV5-6; d_call: NA; clone_size: NA; cdr3_aa: CASSLAVRTEAFF; cdr3_nt: TGTGCCAGCAGCTTGGCGGTAAGAACTGAAGCTTTCTTT
j_call: TRBJ1-1; v_call: TRBV19; d_call: TRBD1; clone_size: NA; cdr3_aa: CASIDSGGSNTEAFF; cdr3_nt: TGTGCCAGTATCGACTCAGGGGGCTCGAACACTGAAGCTTTCTTT
j_call: TRBJ2-5; v_call: TRBV19; d_call: NA; clone_size: NA; cdr3_aa: CASSILSGLGRETQYF; cdr3_nt: TGTGCCAGTAGTATCCTCTCAGGTCTGGGGCGGGAGACCCAGTACTTC
j_call: TRBJ2-7; v_call: TRBV6-5; d_call: TRBD2; clone_size: NA; cdr3_aa: CASSYSASGSYEQYF; cdr3_nt: TGTGCCAGCAGTTACTCGGCTAGCGGGAGCTACGAGCAGTACTTC
j_call: TRBJ1-1; v_call: TRBV15; d_call: NA; clone_size: NA; cdr3_aa: CATSPANTEAFF; cdr3_nt: TGTGCCACCTCCCCCGCGAACACTGAAGCTTTCTTT